This TCR beta chain derives from a study of T cells in Graves' hyperthyroidism and ophthalmopathy. Using RNA transcripts as the source, TCR beta CDR3 regions were amplified. Initially, a first-round RT-PCR of the TCR CDR3 employed the HTBI primer set. TCRdb used MiXCR to reprocess the multiplex PCR reads, holding one entry per CDR3 protein. The sample has 300,000 to 400,000 distinct CDR3 sequences, more than 11% seen once. Per germline, CDR1 SGHAT and CDR2 FQNNGV. The CDR3 spans 15 residues. Trimming removed 2 bases at V and 6 bases at J, with 13 bases between. This clonotype has at least ten counts. The sequence was collected from a woman between 25 and 40 years old with Graves' hyperthyroidism. This chain connects TRBV11-2 to TRBJ2-2; D is possibly TRBD1 or TRBD2 (6 bases each). Sequencing was done on a sample of blood. DNA of the CDR3: TGTGCCAGCAGCTTATCTGGGGGGCGCGCCGGGGAGCTGTTTTTT. Translation: CASSLSGGRAGELFF.